This T cell receptor (beta chain) comes out of a study of blood T cell repertoires in COVID-19. Study-level information: The analysed material was cDNA or gDNA that came from T cells, B-cell-depleted T cells, or PBMCs.

This clone has a handful of counts. Sequencing used immunoSEQ multiplex PCR; TCRdb keeps in-frame clones, though not all of them. The top ten hold over 30% of the sample, which has 30,000 to 40,000 clones, more than 75% seen once. Material: peripheral blood. The TCR was taken from a man older than 75 with acute or convalescent COVID-19.

CDR3 sequence reads: CASSLTSTQYF. DNA for the CDR3: TGTGCCAGCAGCTTAACGAGTACGCAGTATTTT. J is TRBJ2-3 and V is TRBV5-6; D is unclear. Per the germline V gene, CDR1 is SGHDT and CDR2 is YYEEEE. This CDR3 has 11 amino acids. The germline V and J ends were trimmed by 2 bases and 8 bases, with 6 bases remaining between them.